This paragraph covers one T cell receptor (beta chain) sequence. This clone has a count of ten or more. The target of this receptor is not known. Within one base of it there is no much larger clone, and no base qualities were kept. The data stem from a study of memory CD4+ T cells and cytomegalovirus serostatus (dated by TCRdb to the late 2010s). General notes on the study: The 35 or so healthy Belgian adults in the cohort included 9 who were CMV seropositive and approximately 25 who were CMV seronegative. The study sequenced CD4+ memory TCRbeta repertoires of a Belgian cohort with known cytomegalovirus serostatus to replicate a published TCR-based CMV serostatus classifier. Findings and caveats that apply to the study as a whole: The original-framework classifier achieved a median bootstrapped AUC of approximately 0.94 with a 95% CI of 0.76-1.00 on the Belgian cohort. Only CD4+CD45RO+ memory cells were sequenced, unlike the original study, which covered naive and memory CD4+ and CD8+ populations. Of fewer than 200 previously reported CMV-associated TCRbeta sequences, about 62 appeared in the CD4+ memory repertoires, each in one to five individuals. For predicting CMV serostatus, the median bootstrapped AUC was 0.95 using the original framework and almost 0.93 using a US-trained random forest. The results were interpreted as suggesting that the CMV-associated TCR signature is mostly present in the CD4+ memory repertoire.

The Quick-DNA Microprep Kit was used to extract genomic DNA from the sorted cells. Amplification of TCRbeta DNA was done with the immunoSEQ hsTCRbeta kit, following the protocol from the manufacturer. TCRbeta libraries were sequenced on an Illumina MiSeq instrument. Per the source publication's procedure: Following removal of out-of-frame sequences, 2.4 million or so distinct TCRbeta sequences were retained, with an average of about 61,000 per individual. Each individual was scored according to the count of 160 or so previously reported CMV-associated TCRbeta sequences and the total productive distinct TCRbeta count. A beta-binomial model was reimplemented in Python, and scikit-learn random forests with default parameters were trained on US cohort data. On the Belgian cohort, classifier performance was reported as the median AUC, along with percentile confidence intervals, across 10,000 bootstrap iterations. TCRdb limited this immuneACCESS table to in-frame rearrangements with V and J called. A share of clones is missing; checked studies link under half to unresolved V genes, and the rest is unexplained. V and J calls and clone size are copied from that table; D and trimming were computed from the DNA. The sample table holds 80,000 to 100,000 clones, of which under 90% were seen once. Around 3.6% of the sample lies in the top ten.

Single viable CD3+CD4+CD8-CD45RO+ cells were sorted as memory CD4+ T cells on a FACSAria II. To determine CMV serostatus, a Roche Elecsys assay was used that detects serum IgG against CMV pp150, pp28, p38 and p52. Following thawing, total CD4+ T cells were enriched through positive selection using CD4 magnetic microbeads. Samples originated from another study that specifically interrogated the CD4+ T cell memory repertoire. Peripheral blood mononuclear cells were isolated and cryopreserved according to standard operating procedures, and serum was kept at -80 degrees C. The staining relied on CD3-PerCP (BW264/56), CD4-APC (RPA-T4), CD45RO-PE (UCHT1) and CD8-Pacific Orange (3B5) antibodies, and Sytox blue was used to exclude non-viable cells. This TCR derives from an adult in good health and CMV-seropositive. The sequenced sample was memory CD4+ T cells from blood.

The sequence in DNA is TGTGCCACCTTCCAACCCGGGACAGGGGACTACGAGCAGTACTTC. The encoded protein is CATFQPGTGDYEQYF. The sequence is built from TRBV10-3 and TRBJ2-7, with 10 bases matching TRBD1. The CDR3 holds 15 amino acids from the cysteine to the phenylalanine. The read is trimmed to its CDR3 DNA, 45 bases read in frame from base 1. As encoded in the germline V gene, CDR1 is ENHRY while CDR2 is SYGVKD. The V end gives up 10 bases and the J end 3 bases, leaving 12 bases in the junction not matched to a gene.